This T cell receptor beta chain was documented in a study of blood T cell repertoires in COVID-19 (dated by TCRdb to the early 2020s). About the full investigation: Samples covering the acute and convalescent phases of COVID-19 were provided by collaborators in the United States, Italy and Spain. Subjects who had been exposed to COVID-19, were actively infected with it, or had recovered from it provided the deeply sampled blood TCRbeta repertoires that made up the dataset. The sample metadata nearly always contained a de-identified subject ID, COVID-19 status, age in years and sex. The material from the prospective study consisted of cDNA or gDNA derived from T cells, B-cell-depleted T cells, or PBMCs. HLA class I and class II types, where available, came from metadata supplied by the sample provider rather than from assay-based typing. Samples were obtained from the ongoing ImmuneRACE study (first 160 participants) and from over 1,000 subjects provided by 6 global collaborators. A freely available public database, intended as a resource for researchers studying the immune response to SARS-CoV-2, is where the repertoires were released. The investigation overall reported the following: The amount of clinical and demographic metadata varied by source and participant and was provided uncurated.

Enrolling through a virtual design, the prospective study's participants ranged in age from roughly 18 to 100 years and lived across roughly 24 United States geographic areas. In the prospective study, participants were assigned to cohorts based on the clinical history participants reported in a screening survey and a study questionnaire. Recovered participants in ImmuneRACE Cohort 3 were defined as having two consecutive negative NP/OP PCR tests, clearance from a healthcare professional, or resolution of symptoms. In the prospective study, whole blood, serum and a nasopharyngeal or oropharyngeal swab were collected from each participant by mobile phlebotomists. Participants in the prospective study had the option to provide additional blood draws and questionnaires over a roughly 2-month period. Blood samples from the prospective study were shipped frozen or at room temperature prior to DNA extraction.

The CDR1 and CDR2 encoded by the germline V gene are SGHRS and YFSETQ. Germline trimming amounts to 0 bases on V and 0 bases on J, with 6 as the count of junction bases outside the gene matches. From its cysteine to its phenylalanine, the CDR3 spans 17 amino acids. The entry retains the CDR3 DNA only, 51 bases that are in frame from base 1. The immunoSEQ Assay, a bias-controlled multiplex PCR, was used to amplify TCRbeta CDR3 regions from genomic DNA. The authors processed their data as follows. The number of nucleated cells in each sample was estimated by amplification of reference gene primers within the assay. Sequence reads were collapsed and filtered to measure the absolute abundance of every unique TCRbeta CDR3 rearrangement. For each sample, productive Simpson clonality was calculated by taking the square root of Simpson's diversity index across productive rearrangements. TCRdb retrieved this table from immuneACCESS and kept in-frame rearrangements only. Not all clones are present; in checked studies, unresolved V genes account for under half, and no reason is known for the remainder. The V and J calls and clone size are taken from that table; D and trimming were inferred from the DNA. The sample table contains roughly 200,000 clones; only one count was recorded for about 90% of them. 1.2% of the sample goes to the ten largest clones.

Turning to this clone: Its antigen remains undetermined. Nothing much larger sits one base from this clone, and base qualities are not available.

The sequence came from a man between 25 and 39 years old who had recovered from COVID-19. The specimen sequenced was PBMCs or T cells enriched from blood (not recorded which). The chain was built from TRBV5-1 and TRBJ1-1, with 9 bases in between that match TRBD1. The DNA sequence follows: TGCGCCAGCAGCTTGGAACCCGGGACAGGGTTGAACACTGAAGCTTTCTTT. This encodes CASSLEPGTGLNTEAFF.